The text below deals with one TCR beta chain. This record belongs to a study of blood T cell repertoires in COVID-19. Study information: There were acute and convalescent COVID-19 samples, and they came from the United States, Italy and Spain. The cDNA or gDNA used as material had been derived from T cells, B-cell-depleted T cells, or PBMCs.

Authors' analysis steps: Amplified reference gene primers provided the basis for estimating nucleated cell counts. Generated by immunoSEQ multiplex PCR, the TCRdb table keeps only in-frame clones and is missing some. V, J and clone size are taken as reported in that table, and D and trimming were inferred from the DNA itself. In the table there are 150,000 to 200,000 clones, 88% of which are singletons. The germline V and J ends were trimmed by 0 bases and 8 bases, with 8 bases remaining between them. The CDR3 contains 13 residues. In germline, CDR1 is SGHTS, CDR2 YDEGEE. The chain is built from TRBV5-8 and TRBJ1-4; no clear D gene. Sequenced: peripheral blood. This TCR came from a human donor in a cohort sampled during active COVID-19. For the CDR3, the DNA is TGTGCCAGCAGCTTGGGAGGTTGGGAAAAACTGTTTTTT. Translation: CASSLGGWEKLFF.